This T cell receptor (beta chain) was identified during a study of blood T cell repertoires in COVID-19. Whole-study context: Spain, Italy and the United States supplied samples that represented acute and convalescent COVID-19. From T cells, B-cell-depleted T cells, or PBMCs came the material, which was cDNA or gDNA.

Per germline, CDR1 SEHNR and CDR2 FQNEAQ (reference sequence). This CDR3 has 15 amino acids. J gave up 3 bases and V 5 bases, and 6 bases lay outside the gene matches. This clone came up a few times. As processed by the authors: Reference gene primer amplification in the assay estimated nucleated cell counts. Repertoires were generated with immunoSEQ multiplex PCR, while TCRdb's copy carries only in-frame clones and drops some. The V and J calls and clone size are taken from that table; D and trimming were inferred from the DNA. This sample yields 85,000 to 130,000 clones, of which approximately 83% are seen a single time; roughly 3.3% belongs to the top ten.

Sequenced sample: peripheral blood. The TCR was taken from a woman at least 80 years old with active or convalescent COVID-19. This sequence joins TRBV7-9 and TRBJ1-5; 8 bases align to TRBD1. CDR3 sequence reads: CASSQQGGANQPQHF. The CDR3 DNA is TGTGCCAGCAGCCAACAGGGGGGGGCCAATCAGCCCCAGCATTTT.